These 25 T cell receptor beta chains originate from one sample sequenced in a study of T cell responses to AZD1222 COVID-19 vaccine. TCRdb's table, derived via immunoSEQ multiplex PCR, lists solely in-frame clones and lacks some. The table has some 140,000 clones, about nine tenths seen once; the top ten hold 9.5%. The material sequenced was peripheral blood, taken 28 days after the second AZD1222 dose. The receptors originated from an adult who received the AZD1222 COVID-19 vaccine.

The rearrangement links TRBV7-6 to TRBJ1-5; TRBD1 is a possible D gene (6 bases). Germline lookup yields CDR1 SGHVS and CDR2 FNYEAQ. This CDR3 has 17 amino acids. V was trimmed by 0 bases and J by 0 bases, leaving 12 bases between them. DNA of the CDR3: TGTGCCAGCAGCTTAGCGAACGGACAGTATAGCAATCAGCCCCAGCATTTT. This sequence encodes CASSLANGQYSNQPQHF.

The chain recombines TRBV6-5 with TRBJ1-2, with TRBD1 matching over 12 bases. Germline assignment: CDR1 MNHEY and CDR2 SVGAGI. This CDR3 spans 14 amino acids. Trimming removed 10 bases from V and 3 bases from J; junction bases left unmatched: 6. The CDR3 bases are TGTGCCACCTCGGGACAGGGGGCCTACTATGGCTACACCTTC. Encoded protein: CATSGQGAYYGYTF.

The chain links TRBV10-3 to TRBJ1-3; D might be TRBD1 (5 bases). The CDR3 totals 16 residues. V was trimmed by 7 bases and J by 2 bases, leaving 18 bases between them. Germline CDR1 ENHRY, CDR2 SYGVKD. CDR3 residues: CAIKRSGPSAGNTIYF. The CDR3 DNA follows: TGTGCCATCAAAAGGTCGGGACCCTCGGCTGGAAACACCATATATTTT.

The chain combines TRBV11-2 with TRBJ1-4, with a weak D call TRBD1 (5 bases). The CDR3 length is 14 residues. Germline CDR1 is SGHAT and CDR2 is FQNNGV. Trimming shortened V by 4 bases and J by 3 bases, and 9 bases separated the two germline ends. The CDR3 DNA is TGTGCCAGCAGCTGGCAGGGTGCTAATGAAAAACTGTTTTTT. This translates into CASSWQGANEKLFF.

This sequence joins TRBV7-9 and TRBJ2-2, with TRBD2 as a possible D gene (5 bases). Trimming took off 5 bases at V and 6 bases at J, with 16 bases between the two ends. The CDR3 sequence is 15 residues long. The germline V gene has CDR1 SEHNR and CDR2 FQNEAQ (reference sequence). This CDR3 reads CASSPLPGNAGELFF. The DNA of the CDR3 is TGTGCCAGCAGCCCCCTTCCGGGGAATGCCGGGGAGCTGTTTTTT.

The chain is built from TRBV7-2 and TRBJ1-2; D uncertain. This CDR3 is 13 amino acids long. Germline loops: CDR1 SGHTA, CDR2 FQGNSA. V was clipped by 5 bases and J by 6 bases, with 13 bases between them. As DNA, the CDR3 is TGTGCCAGCAGCACCTCAATTTTGGATGGCTACACCTTC. Protein: CASSTSILDGYTF.

The gene calls are TRBV19 and TRBJ2-1; 15 bases line up with TRBD2. V lost 10 bases, J lost 7 bases, and 5 bases stayed unmatched. Germline V CDR1 and CDR2: LNHDA, SQIVND (reference sequence). This CDR3 has 14 amino acids. The CDR3, as DNA: TGTGCCACTCAGGGACTAGCGGGGGGTAATGAGCAGTTCTTC. Amino acids: CATQGLAGGNEQFF.

This chain uses TRBV14 with TRBJ1-4; D gene ambiguous. Germline V gives CDR1 SGHDN, CDR2 FVKESK. This CDR3 spans 14 amino acids. V was pared by 2 bases and J by 4 bases, with 8 bases between. The CDR3 DNA is TGTGCCAGCAGCCAAATGGACTTTAATGAAAAACTGTTTTTT. Protein product: CASSQMDFNEKLFF. The entire variable domain, with the rest obtained from reference TRBV14 and TRBJ1-4, is as follows: EAGVTQFPSHSVIEKGQTVTLRCDPISGHDNLYWYRRVMGKEIKFLLHFVKESKQDESGMPNNRFLAERTGGTYSTLKVQPAELEDSGVYFCASSQMDFNEKLFFGSGTQLSVL.

The chain recombines TRBV6-6 with TRBJ2-5, with 14 bases lining up with TRBD2. The CDR3 runs 18 residues. With 5 bases clipped from V and 2 bases from J, the junction kept 10 bases outside the gene matches. Looked up from germline, CDR1 is MNHNY and CDR2 is SVGAGI (reference sequence). Written as DNA, the CDR3 is TGTGCCAGCAGTCAACGCCTCGGGACTAGCGGGGGACAAGAGACCCAGTACTTC. Translating it yields CASSQRLGTSGGQETQYF.

The V call is TRBV5-1, the J call TRBJ1-1; 7 bases are a match to TRBD1. From germline, CDR1 is SGHRS and CDR2 YFSETQ. The length of the CDR3 is 14 residues. V lost 4 bases to trimming and J lost 1 base; unmatched junction nucleotides: 4. The CDR3 sequence: CASSADRENTEAFF. The CDR3 nucleotides are TGCGCCAGCAGCGCCGACAGGGAGAACACTGAAGCTTTCTTT.

V and J are TRBV20-1 and TRBJ1-1, with D possibly matching TRBD1 (5 bases). This CDR3 has 10 residues. Germline V lookup: CDR1 DFQATT, CDR2 SNEGSKA (reference sequence). Trimming removed 4 bases from V and 11 bases from J, with 11 bases in between. CDR3 nucleotide sequence: TGCAGTGCTAAAGGGGATGGGGCTTTCTTT. Its protein is CSAKGDGAFF.

This sequence joins TRBV18 and TRBJ2-2; 8 nucleotides align to TRBD1. CDR1 and CDR2 from the germline V gene are KGHSH and LQKENI. The CDR3 spans 16 residues. Trimming cost V 6 bases and J 1 base; bases outside gene matches: 7. This CDR3 is CASSVQGARNTGELFF. The DNA of the CDR3 is TGTGCCAGCTCGGTCCAGGGGGCTCGGAACACCGGGGAGCTGTTTTTT.

This clone has just a few counts. V and J are TRBV5-1 and TRBJ1-1, with 8 bases that match TRBD1. Losses at the gene ends were 0 bases for V and 3 bases for J; bases not matched to a gene: 4. Germline V gene sequence: CDR1 SGHRS, CDR2 YFSETQ. The CDR3 has 15 amino acids. The DNA for the CDR3 is TGCGCCAGCAGCTTGGGGGCAGGGGGCGACACTGAAGCTTTCTTT. This encodes CASSLGAGGDTEAFF.

J is TRBJ1-2 and V is TRBV2; D might be TRBD1 (6 bases). The germline gives CDR1 SNHLY, CDR2 FYNNEI. The V end was cut by 4 bases, the J end by 5 bases, with 14 bases between. The CDR3 runs to 14 residues. The CDR3 DNA follows: TGTGCCAGCAGTGGAACCGGGGGCAGTTATGGCTACACCTTC. Protein sequence: CASSGTGGSYGYTF.

This chain connects TRBV19 to TRBJ1-1; possibly TRBD1 for D (5 bases). The CDR3 is 11 residues long. V lost 1 base and J lost 12, with 9 bases in between. Germline CDR1 is LNHDA and CDR2 is SQIVND (reference sequence). The CDR3: CASSIGLGPFF. The DNA for the CDR3 is TGTGCCAGTAGTATAGGTTTGGGACCTTTCTTT.

The genes are TRBV28 and TRBJ2-7; no reliable D call. CDR1 and CDR2 (germline): MDHEN, SYDVKM. Deletions cut 6 bases from V and 3 bases from J, with 9 bases between. CDR3 size: 12 residues. The DNA for the CDR3 is TGTGCCAGCAGATCCCAGAGCTACGAGCAGTACTTC. It encodes CASRSQSYEQYF.

This clone was recorded once. The chain combines TRBV24-1 with TRBJ2-1; TRBD2 matches at 8 bases. Germline lookup yields CDR1 KGHDR and CDR2 SFDVKD. CDR3 length: 14 amino acids. Trimming cost V 3 bases and J 3 bases; bases outside gene matches: 0. CDR3 sequence reads: CATSDGTSYNEQFF. As DNA, the CDR3 is TGTGCCACCAGTGATGGGACTAGCTACAATGAGCAGTTCTTC.

This chain joins TRBV27 and TRBJ1-5; D is uncertain. This CDR3 is 15 amino acids long. Deletions cut 4 bases from V and 1 base from J, with 11 bases between. Germline loops: CDR1 MNHEY, CDR2 SMNVEV (reference sequence). CDR3 sequence: CASSSSIGSNQPQHF. The CDR3 nucleotides are TGTGCCAGCAGTTCCTCCATCGGAAGCAATCAGCCCCAGCATTTT.

The rearrangement joins TRBV6-2 or TRBV6-3 to TRBJ1-5; TRBD1 agrees at 7 bases. The CDR3 covers 14 residues. Per germline, CDR1 MNHEY and CDR2 SVGEGT. Trimming removed 7 bases from V and 3 bases from J; junction bases left unmatched: 6. The CDR3 sequence is CASNPTGLNQPQHF. In nucleotides, the CDR3 is TGTGCCAGCAACCCGACAGGGCTCAATCAGCCCCAGCATTTT.

This chain uses TRBV4-3 with TRBJ2-3, with D perhaps matching TRBD2 (6 bases). CDR1 and CDR2 (germline): LGHNA, YSLEER. CDR3 length equals 17 residues. The V end lost 0 bases, the J end lost 4 bases, and 17 bases lay between the germline ends. CDR3 coding DNA: TGCGCCAGCAGCCAAGAGTCCCTAGCGTCCCCCCCAGATACGCAGTATTTT. It codes for CASSQESLASPPDTQYF.

The rearrangement uses TRBV5-1 and TRBJ1-4; D is unclear. Germline loops: CDR1 SGHRS, CDR2 YFSETQ. CDR3 length equals 13 residues. Trimming removed 0 bases from V and 6 bases from J, with 6 bases in between. CDR3 sequence: CASSLGTDEKLFF. The CDR3 DNA reads TGCGCCAGCAGCTTGGGTACAGATGAAAAACTGTTTTTT. The full variable domain, its missing parts supplied by reference TRBV5-1 and TRBJ1-4, is KAGVTQTPRYLIKTRGQQVTLSCSPISGHRSVSWYQQTPGQGLQFLFEYFSETQRNKGNFPGRFSGRQFSNSRSEMNVSTLELGDSALYLCASSLGTDEKLFFGSGTQLSVL.

The V and J genes are TRBV19 and TRBJ1-5; D is unclear. Trimming removed 5 bases from V and 7 bases from J, with 15 bases in between. CDR3 length: 14 amino acids. Looked up from germline, CDR1 is LNHDA and CDR2 is SQIVND (reference sequence). For the CDR3, the DNA is TGTGCCAGTAGTTCAGGCGTCCTGACCCAGCCCCAGCATTTT. Its protein product is CASSSGVLTQPQHF.

The chain is built from TRBV2 and TRBJ1-5; D unresolved. The CDR3 spans 14 residues. V lost 6 bases and J lost 4, with 13 bases in between. Per the germline V gene, CDR1 is SNHLY and CDR2 is FYNNEI. CDR3 loop: CASRKDRNNQPQHF. The CDR3 bases are TGTGCCAGCAGAAAGGACCGAAATAATCAGCCCCAGCATTTT.

The V and J genes are TRBV2 and TRBJ1-5; unclear D gene. This CDR3 contains 13 residues. CDR1 and CDR2 from the germline V gene are SNHLY and FYNNEI. Trimming left V 8 bases short and J 0 bases short, with 8 bases between. The CDR3 DNA is TGTGCCAGCCAGAGGGATAGCAATCAGCCCCAGCATTTT. Translation gives CASQRDSNQPQHF. The variable domain in full, completed from reference TRBV2 and TRBJ1-5, reads EPEVTQTPSHQVTQMGQEVILRCVPISNHLYFYWYRQILGQKVEFLVSFYNNEISEKSEIFDDQFSVERPDGSNFTLKIRSTKLEDSAMYFCASQRDSNQPQHFGDGTRLSIL.

The J gene is TRBJ1-6, the V gene TRBV10-3; D uncertain. Between the trimmed V and J ends, which lost 6 bases and 5 bases, there was a span of 14 bases. CDR3 length: 15 amino acids. Germline assignment: CDR1 ENHRY and CDR2 SYGVKD. CDR3 DNA sequence: TGTGCCATCAGCAATAAAGGGAGGAATAATTCACCCCTCCACTTT. Translated: CAISNKGRNNSPLHF.